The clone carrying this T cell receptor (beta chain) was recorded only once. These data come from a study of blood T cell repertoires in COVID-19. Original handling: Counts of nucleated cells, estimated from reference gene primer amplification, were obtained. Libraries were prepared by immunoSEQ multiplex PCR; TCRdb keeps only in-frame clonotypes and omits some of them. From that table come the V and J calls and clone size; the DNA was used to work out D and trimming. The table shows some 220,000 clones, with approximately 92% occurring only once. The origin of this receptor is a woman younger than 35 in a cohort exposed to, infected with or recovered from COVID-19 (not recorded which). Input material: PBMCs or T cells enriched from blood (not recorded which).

CDR3 amino acids: CASSGQGHTGELFF. CDR3 DNA: TGTGCCAGCAGCGGACAGGGGCACACCGGGGAGCTGTTTTTT. The V gene is TRBV2, the J gene TRBJ2-2; 9 nucleotides agree with TRBD1. V trimming: 6 bases; J trimming: 3 bases; junction bases outside the gene matches: 2. This CDR3 spans 14 amino acids. Germline assignment: CDR1 SNHLY and CDR2 FYNNEI.